This TCR beta chain was obtained from a study of OX40 agonist ivuxolimab in advanced cancers. On the study more broadly: Every 2 weeks, ivuxolimab was infused into the patients intravenously at between 0.01 and 10 mg/kg. Study-level results: Still undetermined is the antigen specificity of the expanded peripheral T cells.

Trimming took off 3 bases at V and 3 bases at J, with 12 bases between the two ends. The CDR3 contains 14 residues. Germline V CDR1 and CDR2: LGHNA, YSLEER. Measured with immunoSEQ multiplex PCR; TCRdb has only the in-frame clones, and not every one. The sample has around 26,000 clones; about 86% are singletons. A word on this clone: Its antigen is still unknown.

V gene TRBV4-3 combines with J gene TRBJ2-7; possibly TRBD2 for D (6 bases). This TCR was recovered from an adult with an advanced solid tumor such as melanoma, head and neck, liver or kidney cancer. The starting material was CD4+ or CD8+ T cells sorted from blood, obtained in a trial of the OX40 agonist ivuxolimab. CDR3 amino acids: CASSQVLGSYEQYF. CDR3 nucleotides: TGCGCCAGCAGCCAGGTTCTCGGGAGCTACGAGCAGTACTTC.